This is a list of T cell receptor beta chains from one sample in a study of neurological immune-mediated disorders. TCRdb fed the 5' RACE reads into MiXCR, producing one record per CDR3 protein. The sample shows approximately 82,000 distinct CDR3 sequences, roughly 15% of them seen only once. Sequencing was performed on PBMCs. The receptor source for this set is a woman aged 45-60 years in good health. The CDR3 runs from the conserved cysteine through the conserved F or W. The order of the fields is V gene, J gene, D gene, clone size, CDR3 protein, CDR3 DNA. The D gene is left open where the match is weak. Rows give clone size only sometimes, using once, few, many, or a class for an expanded clone.

TRBV27	TRBJ2-5	.	many	CASRGSGANQETQYF	TGTGCCAGCAGGGGGAGCGGAGCCAACCAAGAGACCCAGTACTTC
TRBV5-1	TRBJ2-1	.	many	CASSSIGGSEQFF	TGCGCCAGCAGCTCTATCGGGGGCAGTGAGCAGTTCTTC
TRBV20-1	TRBJ2-1	TRBD2	many	CSARVPSGVGYNEQFF	TGCAGTGCTAGAGTACCTAGCGGAGTGGGTTACAATGAGCAGTTCTTC
TRBV12-3/TRBV12-4	TRBJ2-2	.	few	CASSFHRAGIGGTGELFF	TGTGCCAGCAGTTTTCATCGGGCCGGCATCGGGGGCACCGGGGAGCTGTTTTTT
TRBV20-1	TRBJ2-3	TRBD2	many	CSARDRLAGTDTQYF	TGCAGTGCTAGAGACCGACTAGCGGGAACAGATACGCAGTATTTT
TRBV5-6	TRBJ1-1	.	many	CASSLVVGLVNTEAFF	TGTGCCAGCAGCTTGGTAGTGGGGCTGGTGAACACTGAAGCTTTCTTT
TRBV5-1	TRBJ1-2	TRBD1	many	CASSGWERTGDGYTF	TGCGCCAGCAGCGGGTGGGAACGGACAGGGGACGGCTACACCTTC
TRBV6-5	TRBJ2-5	.	.	CASSTRETSYF	TGTGCCAGCAGTACACGGGAAACGTCGTACTTC
TRBV20-1	TRBJ1-4	.	many	CSARWPGVEKLFF	TGCAGTGCTAGATGGCCCGGGGTTGAAAAACTGTTTTTT
TRBV5-1	TRBJ2-1	.	many	CASTQSGNSYNEQFF	TGCGCCAGCACCCAGTCAGGTAACTCCTACAATGAGCAGTTCTTC
TRBV29-1	TRBJ2-7	.	.	CSVERTGHEQYF	TGCAGCGTTGAACGTACAGGGCACGAGCAGTACTTC
TRBV28	TRBJ2-1	.	many	CASSLGGAGSDEQFF	TGTGCCAGCAGTTTAGGGGGCGCCGGGAGCGATGAGCAGTTCTTC
TRBV6-6	TRBJ2-3	.	few	CASSPLGVAGTDTQYF	TGTGCCAGCAGCCCCTTGGGGGTAGCAGGCACAGATACGCAGTATTTT
TRBV5-1	TRBJ2-3	.	many	CASSMGLTLTADTQYF	TGCGCCAGCAGCATGGGACTCACGTTAACCGCAGATACGCAGTATTTT
TRBV12-3/TRBV12-4	TRBJ1-2	.	many	CAISGRRGYTF	TGTGCCATCTCGGGGCGACGTGGCTACACCTTC
TRBV7-6	TRBJ2-3	.	many	CASSSAATDTQYF	TGTGCCAGCAGCTCCGCTGCGACAGATACGCAGTATTTT
TRBV28	TRBJ1-1	.	many	CASSLTNSAEAFF	TGTGCCAGCAGTCTAACAAATAGCGCTGAAGCTTTCTTT
TRBV7-8	TRBJ1-1	.	many	CASSFGRNTEAFF	TGTGCCAGCAGTTTCGGACGGAACACTGAAGCTTTCTTT
TRBV28	TRBJ1-6	.	many	CASRTATAYNSPLHF	TGTGCCAGCAGAACCGCGACCGCCTATAATTCACCCCTCCACTTT
TRBV11-2	TRBJ1-2	.	many	CASSLVTNYGYTF	TGTGCCAGCAGCTTAGTGACTAACTATGGCTACACCTTC
TRBV6-6	TRBJ1-1	TRBD1	many	CASSSHRGRTEAFF	TGTGCCAGCAGTTCACACAGGGGGCGGACTGAAGCTTTCTTT
TRBV28	TRBJ1-2	.	many	CASSTRGQGLTYGYTF	TGTGCCAGCAGTACAAGGGGTCAGGGACTTACCTATGGCTACACCTTC
TRBV6-2/TRBV6-3	TRBJ2-3	.	many	CASSPPTDTQYF	TGTGCCAGCAGCCCACCCACAGATACGCAGTATTTT
TRBV12-2	TRBJ1-1	.	.	CASRLRFGSEDTEAFF	TGTGCAAGTCGCTTACGATTCGGGAGCGAGGACACTGAAGCTTTCTTT
TRBV20-1	TRBJ2-1	.	many	CSATATIQTYNEQFF	TGCAGTGCTACGGCCACAATCCAGACCTACAATGAGCAGTTCTTC